These 15 T cell receptor beta chains came from one sample sequenced in a study of blood T cell repertoires in COVID-19. Assay used: immunoSEQ multiplex PCR; TCRdb lists only in-frame clones, some missing. The table has over 60,000 clones, 80% to 95% seen once. The sequencing input was peripheral blood. The receptors stem from a man aged 50 or older with COVID-19, enrolled during active disease.

The chain recombines TRBV28 with TRBJ2-1, with 7 bases matching TRBD1. Unmatched junction bases numbered 1, after V lost 2 bases and J lost 3 bases. Germline values: CDR1 MDHEN, CDR2 SYDVKM. The CDR3 has 14 residues. CDR3 amino acids: CASSLAGGYNEQFF. The CDR3 bases are TGTGCCAGCAGTTTAGCAGGGGGCTACAATGAGCAGTTCTTC.

The chain carries TRBV5-4 and TRBJ1-2; 9 nucleotides align to TRBD1. Germline V gene sequence: CDR1 SGHNT, CDR2 YYREEE (reference sequence). This CDR3 spans 15 amino acids. Losses at the gene ends were 3 bases for V and 3 bases for J; bases not matched to a gene: 6. In DNA, the CDR3 is TGTGCCAGCAGCTCTGGGACAGGGAACTACTATGGCTACACCTTC. Its protein product is CASSSGTGNYYGYTF.

The CDR3: CASSLDGTVFYEQYF. In DNA form, the CDR3 reads TGCGCCAGCAGCTTGGACGGGACAGTGTTCTACGAGCAGTACTTC. The chain joins TRBV5-1 to TRBJ2-7; 7 bases map to TRBD1. V trimming: 0 bases; J trimming: 3 bases; junction bases outside the gene matches: 6. Germline V gene sequence: CDR1 SGHRS, CDR2 YFSETQ. This CDR3 spans 15 amino acids.

The chain has TRBV6-5 and TRBJ1-2; 8 nucleotides agree with TRBD1. The CDR3 covers 16 residues. Trimming at V came to 0 bases and at J to 3 bases, leaving 6 bases not matched to a gene. Per germline, CDR1 MNHEY and CDR2 SVGAGI. The CDR3 reads CASSYSAGGADYGYTF. CDR3 nucleotides: TGTGCCAGCAGTTACTCCGCAGGGGGCGCCGACTATGGCTACACCTTC.

The chain uses TRBV29-1 and TRBJ2-4; the D gene is possibly TRBD2 (5 bases). The germline V gene encodes CDR1 SQVTM and CDR2 ANQGSEA. The CDR3 is made up of 13 amino acids. Trimming removed 2 bases from V and 4 bases from J, with 9 bases in between. The CDR3 nucleotides are TGCAGCGTTGAACCCGGAGGAAAAAACATTCAGTACTTC. Amino acids: CSVEPGGKNIQYF.

The chain has TRBV7-2 and TRBJ2-2, with D uncertain. Germline CDR1 SGHTA, CDR2 FQGNSA. The CDR3 is 13 residues long. Trimming took off 5 bases at V and 9 bases at J, with 13 bases between the two ends. The CDR3 sequence: CASSRRGGWELFF. CDR3 coding DNA: TGTGCCAGCAGCCGCCGCGGCGGTTGGGAGCTGTTTTTT.

This clone was picked up one time. V is TRBV5-6 and J is TRBJ1-2; possible D gene TRBD1, 6 bases. Per the germline V gene, CDR1 is SGHDT and CDR2 is YYEEEE. Trimming took 4 bases from V and 6 from J, leaving 10 bases between them. The CDR3 is 12 residues long. The CDR3 region is CASSVDRHGYTF. The CDR3 nucleotides are TGTGCCAGCAGCGTGGACAGACATGGCTACACCTTC.

The table lists this clone with a count of one. The CDR3 loop reads CATSRGQGQTYF. DNA for the CDR3: TGTGCCACCAGCAGAGGACAGGGGCAGACGTACTTC. This chain links TRBV15 with TRBJ2-5; TRBD1 matches 8 bases. Germline V gene sequence: CDR1 LNHNV, CDR2 YYDKDF (reference sequence). The CDR3 spans 12 residues. With 1 base clipped from V and 13 bases from J, the junction kept 5 bases outside the gene matches.

The CDR3 reads CASSLGSAGGMNTEAFF. Written as DNA, the CDR3 is TGTGCCAGCAGCTTGGGTTCGGCAGGGGGGATGAACACTGAAGCTTTCTTT. The V gene is TRBV5-4, the J gene TRBJ1-1, with 7 bases matching TRBD1. The CDR3 length is 17 residues. Germline V gene data show CDR1 as SGHNT and CDR2 as YYREEE (reference sequence). V was clipped by 0 bases and J by 0 bases; unmatched bases: 8.

CDR3 DNA: TGTGCCAGCAGCCAAGGTAGCGGGGGCGTGGCAGATACGCAGTATTTT. Translated: CASSQGSGGVADTQYF. The V and J genes are TRBV3-1 (or the pseudogene TRBV3-2) and TRBJ2-3, with TRBD2 identical over 9 bases. This CDR3 is built from 16 residues. The V gene end was trimmed by 1 base and the J gene end by 4 bases; junction bases not matched to a gene: 6. Looked up from germline, CDR1 is LGHDT and CDR2 is YNNKEL (reference sequence).

The chain is built from TRBV19 and TRBJ2-3; 7 nucleotides align to TRBD1. Germline CDR1 LNHDA, CDR2 SQIVND (reference sequence). V was clipped by 10 bases and J by 1 base; unmatched bases: 8. The CDR3 spans 14 residues. CDR3 residues: CATTGDGGTDTQYF. CDR3 sequence (DNA): TGTGCCACTACAGGGGATGGGGGCACAGATACGCAGTATTTT.

This chain uses TRBV5-1 with TRBJ2-5, with 7 bases lining up with TRBD2. V lost 4 bases and J lost 1; bases outside the gene matches: 7. The CDR3 covers 15 residues. In germline, CDR1 is SGHRS, CDR2 YFSETQ. The CDR3 sequence: CASSLKLAAQETQYF. The CDR3 DNA reads as TGCGCCAGCAGCCTAAAGCTAGCGGCCCAAGAGACCCAGTACTTC.

In this sample, this clone turned up a few times. CDR3 in DNA: TGTGCCAGCAGTTTGGACAGGGAAGGCTACGAGCAGTACTTC. Protein sequence: CASSLDREGYEQYF. The genes are TRBV6-2 or TRBV6-3 and TRBJ2-7; 8 nucleotides line up with TRBD1. CDR3 length equals 14 residues. In germline, CDR1 is MNHEY, CDR2 SVGEGT. J was trimmed by 3 bases and V by 4 bases; bases with no gene match: 5.

The chain links TRBV3-1 (or the pseudogene TRBV3-2) to TRBJ2-1; 8 nucleotides align to TRBD2. V was clipped by 0 bases and J by 15 bases; unmatched bases: 13. Germline V gene lookup returns CDR1 LGHDT and CDR2 YNNKEL (reference sequence). There are 15 residues in the CDR3. The CDR3 region is CASSQDWHGRAPRFF. The DNA of the CDR3 is TGTGCCAGCAGCCAAGATTGGCACGGGAGGGCCCCTCGGTTCTTC.

The chain couples TRBV19 to TRBJ1-5; D ambiguous. Trimming pared 0 bases from V and 11 bases from J, leaving 11 bases between. From germline, CDR1 is LNHDA and CDR2 SQIVND (reference sequence). The CDR3 length is 13 residues. The CDR3 DNA is TGTGCCAGTAGTATAGACCGCGAGGAATCCCAGCATTTT. Protein product: CASSIDREESQHF.